One and the same sample provided the 21 T cell receptor beta chains below, sequenced in a study of glioma-infiltrating T cells. Amplification of TCR alpha and beta CDR3 regions from RNA used iRepertoire nested multiplex PCR. MiXCR, applied by TCRdb to the multiplex PCR reads, yields one record per CDR3 protein. The sample holds approximately 93,000 distinct CDR3 sequences; approximately 39% are singletons and the top ten take 35% to 45%. Sequenced material: glioma tissue, nonneoplastic brain tissue, or PBMCs (not recorded which). These receptors were taken from a human donor with low-grade glioma or glioblastoma, undergoing nonglioma brain surgery, or in good health (not recorded which).

This clonotype was counted ten times or more. The chain has TRBV28 and TRBJ1-2; maybe TRBD1 (5 bases). V lost 4 bases and J 3 bases, leaving 12 bases between the germline ends. The CDR3 loop spans 14 amino acids. Germline lookup yields CDR1 MDHEN and CDR2 SYDVKM. This CDR3 reads CASSSSGADYGYTF. In DNA form, the CDR3 reads TGTGCCAGCAGTTCGTCTGGGGCAGACTATGGCTACACCTTC.

The chain carries TRBV5-6 and TRBJ1-3, with a tentative D call TRBD1 (5 bases). This CDR3 has 16 residues. From germline, CDR1 is SGHDT and CDR2 YYEEEE. Trimming took off 4 bases at V and 2 bases at J, with 16 bases between the two ends. This chain's CDR3 is CASSPDGGAAGNTIYF. CDR3 nucleotide sequence: TGTGCCAGCAGCCCGGATGGGGGAGCGGCTGGAAACACCATATATTTT.

In its sample, this clonotype was seen many times. The V and J genes are TRBV19 and TRBJ1-1; D call uncertain. V lost 6 bases and J lost 0, with 8 bases in between. CDR3 length: 13 amino acids. CDR1 and CDR2 from the germline V gene are LNHDA and SQIVND (reference sequence). CDR3 region: CASSSVLNTEAFF. Here the CDR3 DNA reads TGTGCCAGTAGCTCGGTCTTGAACACTGAAGCTTTCTTT.

The chain links TRBV5-5 to TRBJ2-2, with D perhaps TRBD2 (6 bases). From germline, CDR1 is SGHKS and CDR2 YYEKEE (reference sequence). V was trimmed by 0 bases and J by 13 bases, leaving 13 bases between them. The CDR3 has 13 residues. CDR3 coding DNA: TGTGCCAGCAGCTTGGCCATGAAGGAGGGGCTGTTTTTT. It yields the protein CASSLAMKEGLFF.

Many counts were recorded for this clonotype. The V gene is TRBV6-2 or TRBV6-3, the J gene TRBJ2-3; TRBD2 agrees at 10 bases. The germline CDR1 and CDR2 sequences are MNHEY and SVGEGT. V trimming: 5 bases; J trimming: 5 bases; junction bases outside the gene matches: 16. This CDR3 spans 18 amino acids. The CDR3 protein is CASSPEPKLAGFQDTQYF. The CDR3 coding sequence is TGTGCCAGCAGTCCCGAACCGAAACTAGCGGGATTTCAAGATACGCAGTATTTT.

This clonotype was picked up many times. The chain has TRBV20-1 and TRBJ2-1; 7 bases line up with TRBD2. CDR3 length: 13 amino acids. The germline V gene encodes CDR1 DFQATT and CDR2 SNEGSKA (reference sequence). The V segment lost 1 base and the J segment 8 bases; nucleotides outside the gene matches: 5. The CDR3 is CSARVIAGDEQFF. The CDR3 region has the DNA TGCAGTGCTAGAGTTATTGCGGGGGATGAGCAGTTCTTC.

This clonotype was found once. One end of the junction is discordant with germline, which a read error may explain. The chain carries TRBV19 and TRBJ2-2; a possible D gene is TRBD2 (5 bases). The CDR3 is 15 residues long. CDR1 and CDR2 (germline): LNHDA, SQIVND (reference sequence). CDR3 sequence: CASSPTRVGTGEPFF. CDR3 coding DNA: TGTGCCAGTAGCCCGACAAGGGTTGGCACCGGGGAGCCGTTTTTT.

This rearrangement joins TRBV20-1 to TRBJ2-7, with 8 bases lining up with TRBD1. The CDR3 consists of 15 residues. The ends lost 4 bases at V and 5 bases at J; junction bases unmatched: 13. The germline CDR1 and CDR2 sequences are DFQATT and SNEGSKA (reference sequence). The CDR3 DNA reads as TGCAGTGCTATGAGCAGGGCAGGACAGGGCCACGAGCAGTACTTC. This codes for CSAMSRAGQGHEQYF.

This clonotype was recorded many times. The chain couples TRBV18 to TRBJ2-7, with TRBD1 identical over 7 bases. Germline V gives CDR1 KGHSH, CDR2 LQKENI. This CDR3 has 14 residues. Trimming removed 4 bases from V and 2 bases from J; junction bases left unmatched: 5. CDR3 sequence (DNA): TGTGCCAGCTCACACCGGGACAGCACCTACGAGCAGTACTTC. It translates to CASSHRDSTYEQYF.

The chain combines TRBV4-1 with TRBJ2-1; no firm D call. Germline assignment: CDR1 MGHRA and CDR2 YSYEKL. The length of the CDR3 is 13 residues. The V end lost 1 base, the J end lost 9 bases, and 10 bases lay between the germline ends. CDR3 sequence: CASSQVWNTEQFF. In DNA form, the CDR3 reads TGCGCCAGCAGCCAAGTCTGGAACACTGAGCAGTTCTTC.

As regards this clonotype: Mismatch with germline at one junction end may stem from a read error. This chain joins TRBV4-1 and TRBJ2-6; D may be TRBD1 (6 bases). This CDR3 has 17 residues. Germline CDR1 reads MGHRA; CDR2 reads YSYEKL. CDR3 bases: TGCGCCAGCAGCCAATATCAGGGGTTTTCTGGGCCCAACGTCCTGACTTTC. It codes for CASSQYQGFSGPNVLTF.

This clonotype came up many times. The chain combines TRBV2 with TRBJ1-5, with D possibly being TRBD1 (6 bases). V lost 3 bases, J lost 1 base, and 19 bases lay in between. Germline CDR1 is SNHLY and CDR2 is FYNNEI. The CDR3 loop spans 18 amino acids. The CDR3 sequence: CASSDFQNRVLSNQPQHF. The CDR3 nucleotides are TGTGCCAGCAGTGATTTCCAGAACAGGGTTTTAAGCAATCAGCCCCAGCATTTT. The whole variable domain, remainder taken from reference TRBV2 and TRBJ1-5, is EPEVTQTPSHQVTQMGQEVILRCVPISNHLYFYWYRQILGQKVEFLVSFYNNEISEKSEIFDDQFSVERPDGSNFTLKIRSTKLEDSAMYFCASSDFQNRVLSNQPQHFGDGTRLSIL.

This clonotype has only one observation. Being one base from a much bigger clone, this may be a read error. The CDR3 does not end in the conserved phenylalanine or tryptophan, so this is likely a read error. This rearrangement joins TRBV5-4 to TRBJ2-5; D perhaps matches TRBD1 (6 bases). The V and J ends lost 4 bases and 3 bases respectively, with 10 bases between them. The germline CDR1 and CDR2 sequences are SGHNT and YYREEE (reference sequence). The CDR3 is made up of 13 amino acids. The CDR3, as DNA: TGTGCCAGCAGCCCCCGGGACAAAGAGACCCAGTACTTG. This sequence encodes CASSPRDKETQYL.

This clonotype was recorded at least ten times. The rearrangement joins TRBV19 to TRBJ2-1; TRBD2 matches at 10 bases. V lost 6 bases to trimming and J lost 4 bases; unmatched junction nucleotides: 6. Germline V gene lookup returns CDR1 LNHDA and CDR2 SQIVND (reference sequence). This CDR3 spans 15 amino acids. The CDR3 here is CASRELAGPYNEQFF. For the CDR3, the DNA is TGTGCCAGTAGGGAACTAGCGGGACCTTACAATGAGCAGTTCTTC.

This clonotype was counted at least ten times. The chain links TRBV20-1 to TRBJ1-6; the D gene is possibly TRBD1 (5 bases). Per the germline V gene, CDR1 is DFQATT and CDR2 is SNEGSKA (reference sequence). The CDR3 runs 12 residues. The germline V and J ends were trimmed by 5 bases and 7 bases, with 9 bases remaining between them. In DNA form, the CDR3 reads TGCAGTGCTCAGGGACCCAATTCACCCCTCCACTTT. Translated, it gives CSAQGPNSPLHF.

This chain links TRBV9 with TRBJ2-5; D is perhaps TRBD1 (6 bases). Germline V gene lookup returns CDR1 SGDLS and CDR2 YYNGEE. This CDR3 is 15 amino acids long. The V and J ends lost 0 bases and 5 bases respectively, with 14 bases between them. The CDR3 protein is CASSVDVGADETQYF. As DNA, the CDR3 is TGTGCCAGCAGCGTAGATGTGGGGGCGGACGAGACCCAGTACTTC. Filled out from reference TRBV9 and TRBJ2-5, the complete variable domain reads DSGVTQTPKHLITATGQRVTLRCSPRSGDLSVYWYQQSLDQGLQFLIQYYNGEERAKGNILERFSAQQFPDLHSELNLSSLELGDSALYFCASSVDVGADETQYFGPGTRLLVL.

A note on this clonotype: The conserved phenylalanine or tryptophan is not found at the CDR3 terminus, so this likely reflects a read error. This sequence joins TRBV5-1 and TRBJ2-3; D unclear. V gave up 0 bases and J gave up 5 bases, with 4 bases separating them. The CDR3 extends over 12 amino acids. Germline CDR1 and CDR2: SGHRS and YFSETQ. This CDR3 is CASSLGGDTQYL. CDR3 DNA sequence: TGCGCCAGCAGCTTGGGGGGAGATACGCAGTATCTT.

This clonotype was counted many times. The CDR3 loop reads CAVPQGRYYEQYF. CDR3 bases: TGTGCCGTCCCCCAGGGAAGGTACTACGAGCAGTACTTC. V and J are TRBV28 and TRBJ2-7; D is possibly TRBD1 (5 bases). The V end was cut by 11 bases, the J end by 3 bases, with 17 bases between. Germline CDR1 MDHEN, CDR2 SYDVKM. The CDR3 sequence is 13 residues long.

This clonotype has only a few counts. The chain uses TRBV18 and TRBJ2-5; D remains ambiguous. The CDR3 length is 13 residues. The germline V gene has CDR1 KGHSH and CDR2 LQKENI. The V end was cut by 2 bases, the J end by 5 bases, with 9 bases between. CDR3 residues: CASSPSRGETQYF. The CDR3 nucleotides read TGTGCCAGCTCACCAAGCCGTGGGGAGACCCAGTACTTC.

This clonotype was recorded many times. The rearrangement joins TRBV6-1 to TRBJ2-2, with 9 nucleotides matching TRBD1. The length of the CDR3 is 16 residues. V shed 6 bases, J shed 0 bases, and the junction held 5 bases outside the gene matches. Germline CDR1 is MNHNS and CDR2 is SASEGT. The CDR3 sequence: CASRRTGAANTGELFF. Written as DNA, the CDR3 is TGTGCCAGCAGGCGGACAGGGGCCGCGAACACCGGGGAGCTGTTTTTT.

A note on this clonotype: This may be a read error: a much more frequent sequence differs by one nucleotide. The chain couples TRBV5-4 to TRBJ2-1, with 9 bases fitting TRBD2. This CDR3 region has 14 residues. CDR1 is SGHNT, CDR2 YYREEE, per germline (reference sequence). DNA for the CDR3: TGTGCCACAAACGAAGGACTAGCGTCAAATGAGCAGCTCTTC. Protein product: CATNEGLASNEQLF.